This T cell receptor beta chain emerged from a study of T cells in Graves' hyperthyroidism and ophthalmopathy. The study's findings and limits: A 13 V-J signature model discriminated ophthalmopathy versus stable hyperthyroidism.

At least ten counts were recorded for this clonotype. Its antigen remains unidentified. Patients were excluded because of uncontrolled infection, other autoimmune disease, pregnancy or lactation. Fresh peripheral blood, 9.5 to 10 ml of it, supplied the PBMCs. The source material, RNA transcripts, was used to amplify TCR beta CDR3 regions. HTBI primers drove first-round RT-PCR of the TCR CDR3. In TCRdb, the multiplex PCR reads were re-called with MiXCR into one record per CDR3 protein. Of around 56,000 distinct CDR3 sequences listed, roughly 50% were seen once; the top ten hold approximately 3.4%. The CDR3 runs 14 residues. V lost 2 bases and J lost 2; bases outside the gene matches: 1. Looked up from germline, CDR1 is MNHEY and CDR2 is SVGAGI.

This rearrangement joins TRBV6-5 to TRBJ2-7; 9 bases map to TRBD1. The receptor's source is a woman aged 60-75 years with Graves' ophthalmopathy. Material for sequencing was blood. CDR3 nucleotide sequence: TGTGCCAGCAGTTACGGGACAGGGCCCTACGAGCAGTACTTC. Its protein product is CASSYGTGPYEQYF.